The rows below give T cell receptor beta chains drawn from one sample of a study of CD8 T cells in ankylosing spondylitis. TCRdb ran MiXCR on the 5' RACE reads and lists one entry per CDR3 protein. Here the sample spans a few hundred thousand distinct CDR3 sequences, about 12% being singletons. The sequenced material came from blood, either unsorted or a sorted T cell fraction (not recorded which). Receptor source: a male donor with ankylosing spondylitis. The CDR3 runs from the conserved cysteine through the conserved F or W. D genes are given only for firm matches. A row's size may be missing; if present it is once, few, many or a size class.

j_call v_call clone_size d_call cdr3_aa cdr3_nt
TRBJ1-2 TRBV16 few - CASSQSSPNYGYTF TGTGCCAGCAGCCAATCCTCCCCGAACTATGGCTACACCTTC
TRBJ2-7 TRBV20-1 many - CSAPGVHLWEQYF TGCAGTGCCCCGGGAGTTCATCTCTGGGAGCAGTACTTC
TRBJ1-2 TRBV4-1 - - CASSQDSIRGYGYTF TGCGCCAGCAGCCAAGATTCGATCAGGGGCTATGGCTACACCTTC
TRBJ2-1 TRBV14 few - CASSRRTGHLWDEQFF TGTGCCAGCAGCCGTCGTACGGGACACCTCTGGGATGAGCAGTTCTTC
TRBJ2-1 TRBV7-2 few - CASSPDRGLEQFF TGTGCCAGCAGCCCCGACAGGGGACTAGAGCAGTTCTTC
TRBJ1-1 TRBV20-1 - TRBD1 CSATQGAGAFF TGCAGTGCTACCCAGGGGGCAGGGGCTTTCTTT
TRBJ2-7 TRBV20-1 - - CSARDWAGFEAYEQYF TGCAGTGCTAGAGATTGGGCAGGATTTGAAGCTTACGAGCAGTACTTC
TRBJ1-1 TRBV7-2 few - CATAMRGITEAFF TGTGCTACAGCAATGAGGGGAATCACTGAAGCTTTCTTT
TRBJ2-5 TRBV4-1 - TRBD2 CASSPRASGRLQETQYF TGCGCCAGCAGCCCCCGGGCTAGCGGGAGGTTACAAGAGACCCAGTACTTC
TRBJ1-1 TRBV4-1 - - CASSQPPGGLGTEAFF TGCGCCAGCAGCCAACCACCGGGGGGGCTGGGCACTGAAGCTTTCTTT
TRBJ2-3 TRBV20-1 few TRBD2 CSAQESRAGVNTQYF TGCAGTGCGCAGGAGTCCCGAGCGGGAGTAAATACGCAGTATTTT
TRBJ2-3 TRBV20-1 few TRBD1 CRVTGVGTDTQYF TGCAGGGTAACAGGGGTGGGAACAGATACGCAGTATTTT
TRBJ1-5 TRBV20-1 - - CSAMTSLGSFSNQPQHF TGCAGTGCTATGACCTCTTTGGGGTCTTTTAGCAATCAGCCCCAGCATTTT
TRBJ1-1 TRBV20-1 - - CSARDPTERSHAEAFF TGCAGTGCTAGGGACCCCACGGAAAGGAGTCATGCTGAAGCTTTCTTT
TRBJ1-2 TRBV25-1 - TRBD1 CASSGGTGTYGYTF TGTGCCAGCAGTGGGGGGACAGGGACGTATGGCTACACCTTC
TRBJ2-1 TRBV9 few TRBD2 CASSVGVAGGINNEQFF TGTGCCAGCAGCGTAGGGGTAGCGGGAGGGATCAACAATGAGCAGTTCTTC
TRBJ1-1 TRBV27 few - CASSYRAETEAFF TGTGCCAGCAGTTACAGGGCGGAGACTGAAGCTTTCTTT
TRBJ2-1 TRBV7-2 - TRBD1 CASSLTGGHNEQFF TGTGCCAGCAGCTTAACAGGGGGCCACAATGAGCAGTTCTTC
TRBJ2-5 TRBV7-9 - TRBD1 CASSDRVETQYF TGTGCCAGCTCCGACAGGGTCGAGACCCAGTACTTC
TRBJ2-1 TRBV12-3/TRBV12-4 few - CASSLFARNEQFF TGTGCCAGCAGTTTATTCGCCCGCAATGAGCAGTTCTTC
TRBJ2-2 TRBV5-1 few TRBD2 CASSLELATGELFF TGCGCCAGCAGCTTGGAACTAGCGACCGGGGAGCTGTTTTTT
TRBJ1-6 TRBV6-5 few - CASSYSSHSPLHF TGTGCCAGCAGTTACTCGAGTCACTCACCCCTCCACTTT
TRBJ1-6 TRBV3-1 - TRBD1 CASSPTPGQYNSPLHF TGTGCCAGCAGCCCGACGCCGGGACAGTATAATTCACCCCTCCACTTT
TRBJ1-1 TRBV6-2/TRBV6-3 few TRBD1 CASSYRTGEGTEAFF TGTGCCAGCAGTTACCGGACAGGGGAGGGCACTGAAGCTTTCTTT
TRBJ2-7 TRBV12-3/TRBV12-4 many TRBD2 CASRGLAHEQYF TGTGCCAGCAGGGGACTAGCCCACGAGCAGTACTTC
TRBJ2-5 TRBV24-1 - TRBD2 CATSDLGSGSRETQYF TGTGCCACCAGTGATTTGGGTAGCGGGAGCCGGGAGACCCAGTACTTC
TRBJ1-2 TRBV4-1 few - CASSPAAHYGYTF TGCGCCAGCAGCCCGGCGGCACACTATGGCTACACCTTC
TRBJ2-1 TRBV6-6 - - CASSYRVYNEQFF TGTGCCAGCAGTTACAGGGTGTACAATGAGCAGTTCTTC
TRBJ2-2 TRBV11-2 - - CASTFIGRSNTGELFF TGTGCCAGCACCTTTATTGGCAGATCAAACACCGGGGAGCTGTTTTTT
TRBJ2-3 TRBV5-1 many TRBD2 CASSSGLAGETDTQYF TGCGCCAGCAGCTCCGGACTAGCGGGAGAGACAGATACGCAGTATTTT
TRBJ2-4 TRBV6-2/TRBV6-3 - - CASSYSRLRGRVENIQYF TGTGCCAGCAGTTACTCGCGTCTTCGGGGGCGCGTGGAAAACATTCAGTACTTC
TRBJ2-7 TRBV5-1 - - CASSTTGGSYEQYF TGCGCCAGCAGCACCACTGGGGGTTCCTACGAGCAGTACTTC
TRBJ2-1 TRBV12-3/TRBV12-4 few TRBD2 CAITGLAGRNEQFF TGTGCCATCACGGGACTAGCGGGACGCAATGAGCAGTTCTTC
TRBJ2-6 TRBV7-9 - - CASSLNLGANVLTF TGTGCCAGCAGCTTAAATCTTGGGGCCAACGTCCTGACTTTC
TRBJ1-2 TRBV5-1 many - CASSLDDLNYGYTF TGCGCCAGCAGCTTGGACGACCTTAACTATGGCTACACCTTC
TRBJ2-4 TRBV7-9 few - CASSLVLASAKNIQYF TGTGCCAGCAGCTTAGTACTAGCTTCGGCCAAAAACATTCAGTACTTC
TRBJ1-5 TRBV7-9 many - CASSLGGTGTRNQPQHF TGTGCCAGCAGCTTAGGAGGCACAGGGACTCGCAATCAGCCCCAGCATTTT
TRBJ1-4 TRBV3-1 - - CASSREQATNEKLFF TGTGCCAGCAGCCGGGAACAGGCAACTAATGAAAAACTGTTTTTT
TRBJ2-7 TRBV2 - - CASGPGLPPYEQYF TGTGCCAGCGGCCCGGGACTCCCGCCCTACGAGCAGTACTTC
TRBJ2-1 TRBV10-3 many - CAIRDSTGGYNEQFF TGTGCCATCCGGGATTCCACTGGGGGGTACAATGAGCAGTTCTTC
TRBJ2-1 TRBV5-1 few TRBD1 CASSMGQPGRLNEQFF TGCGCCAGCAGCATGGGACAGCCGGGTAGGCTCAATGAGCAGTTCTTC
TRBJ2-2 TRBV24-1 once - CATSDPRVARNTGELFF TGTGCCACCAGTGATCCCCGGGTTGCCCGTAACACCGGGGAGCTGTTTTTT
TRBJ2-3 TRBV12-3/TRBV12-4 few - CASRSGWEATDTQYF TGTGCCAGCAGGTCAGGGTGGGAGGCCACAGATACGCAGTATTTT
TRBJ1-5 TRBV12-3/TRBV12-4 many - CASSDRRNQPQHF TGTGCCAGCAGTGACAGGCGCAATCAGCCCCAGCATTTT